What follows describes a single T cell receptor beta chain. A single count supports this clone. Its antigen has not been determined. Base qualities were left out, and no much larger clone turns up one base away. This sample is drawn from a study of blood T cell repertoires in COVID-19 (dated by TCRdb to the early 2020s). Study-level background: Collaborator samples came from the United States, Italy and Spain and covered acute and convalescent phases of COVID-19. Sample metadata almost always included a de-identified subject ID, COVID-19 status, age in years and sex. Samples were obtained from the ongoing ImmuneRACE study (first 160 participants) and from about 1,300 subjects provided by 6 global collaborators. Where HLA class I and class II types were available, the types were taken from metadata supplied by the sample provider, not from assay-based typing. The dataset comprised deeply sampled blood TCRbeta repertoires from subjects exposed to, actively infected with, or recovered from COVID-19. A freely available public database, intended as a resource for researchers studying the immune response to SARS-CoV-2, is where the repertoires were released. The material from the prospective study consisted of cDNA or gDNA derived from T cells, B-cell-depleted T cells, or PBMCs.

Collaborating institutions collected whole blood in K2EDTA tubes following their own protocols. Collaborator samples were shipped for TCRbeta analysis as frozen whole blood, isolated PBMCs, or DNA extracted from either sample type. The germline V gene encodes CDR1 LNHDA and CDR2 SQIVND (reference sequence). Cut back by 3 bases and 0 bases, the V and J ends lie 9 bases apart. The CDR3, cysteine through phenylalanine, is 15 amino acids long. Only the CDR3 part of the read is kept: 45 bases, read in frame from the first base. What the work shows at the level of the full study, not this receptor alone: The amount of clinical and demographic metadata varied by source and participant and was provided uncurated.

TCRbeta CDR3 regions were amplified from genomic DNA using the immunoSEQ Assay, a bias-controlled multiplex PCR. As for the original processing: The number of nucleated cells in each sample was estimated by amplification of reference gene primers within the assay. To quantify the absolute abundance of each unique TCRbeta CDR3 rearrangement, sequence reads were collapsed and filtered. For each sample, productive Simpson clonality was calculated as the square root of Simpson's diversity index over productive rearrangements. The immuneACCESS repertoire file appears here via TCRdb, limited to in-frame rearrangements. These files lack a portion of the clones; in checked studies, under half of the deficit traces to unresolved V genes, and the cause of the others is not known. That table gives V, J and clone size, and the DNA gave D and trimming. Within this sample are under 200,000 clones, with 85% of them counted one time only. The ten most abundant clones make up around 4.9% of the sample.

The sequence was obtained from a woman at least 80 years old with acute or convalescent COVID-19. Recombination linked TRBV19 to TRBJ1-5; TRBD1 might be the D gene, on 5 matching bases. Sample: peripheral blood. The CDR3 in this case is CASSMVGLSNQPQHF. The sequence in DNA is TGTGCCAGTAGTATGGTGGGGCTTAGCAATCAGCCCCAGCATTTT.